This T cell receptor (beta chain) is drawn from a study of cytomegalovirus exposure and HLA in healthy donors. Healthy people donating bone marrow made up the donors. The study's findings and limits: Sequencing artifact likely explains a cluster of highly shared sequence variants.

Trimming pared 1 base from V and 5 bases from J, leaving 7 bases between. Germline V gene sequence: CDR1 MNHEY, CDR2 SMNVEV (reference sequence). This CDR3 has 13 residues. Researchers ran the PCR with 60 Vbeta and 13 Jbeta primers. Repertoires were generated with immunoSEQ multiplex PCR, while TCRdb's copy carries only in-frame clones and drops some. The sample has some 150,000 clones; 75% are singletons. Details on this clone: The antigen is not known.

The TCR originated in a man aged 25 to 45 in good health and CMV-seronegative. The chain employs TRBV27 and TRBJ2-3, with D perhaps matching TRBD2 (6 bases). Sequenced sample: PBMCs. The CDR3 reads CASSLWRGDTQYF. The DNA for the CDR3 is TGTGCCAGCAGTTTATGGAGGGGAGATACGCAGTATTTT.